The 23 T cell receptor beta chains presented below share a single source sample, sequenced in a study of neoadjuvant anti-PD-1 for oral cavity cancer. Assay used: immunoSEQ multiplex PCR; TCRdb lists only in-frame clones, some missing. The sample lists approximately 68,000 clones, 85% to 90% seen once, with more than 2.5% in the top ten. Time point: after neoadjuvant nivolumab, at surgical resection. The sequences come from PBMCs, collected after nivolumab (anti-PD-1) treatment. These receptors came from a person aged 35 to 85 with oral cavity squamous cell carcinoma.

The V call is TRBV15, the J call TRBJ2-3; D may be TRBD2 (5 bases). This CDR3 region has 16 residues. From germline, CDR1 is LNHNV and CDR2 YYDKDF (reference sequence). The ends were cut back, 3 bases at V and 1 base at J, with 14 bases in the middle. Written as DNA, the CDR3 is TGTGCCACCAGCAGGGAGGACGCCGTAGGCACAGATACGCAGTATTTT. Translating gives CATSREDAVGTDTQYF.

The chain links TRBV9 to TRBJ2-1; no reliable D call. This CDR3 comprises 12 residues. Germline V gene sequence: CDR1 SGDLS, CDR2 YYNGEE. V shed 1 base and J shed 10 bases, with 9 bases lying between them. The CDR3 DNA sequence: TGTGCCAGCAGCGTAAGTCCCCACGAGCAGTTCTTC. Protein product: CASSVSPHEQFF.

CDR3 amino acids: CASSLVGASTDTQYF. The CDR3 bases are TGTGCCAGCAGCTTAGTGGGTGCTAGCACAGATACGCAGTATTTT. The chain joins TRBV7-3 to TRBJ2-3, with no clear D. The V end lost 2 bases, the J end lost 0 bases, and 9 bases lay between the germline ends. There are 15 residues in the CDR3. Per germline, CDR1 SGHTA and CDR2 FQGTGA.

This clone was detected once. The chain couples TRBV30 to TRBJ2-7, with D tentatively TRBD1 (6 bases). This CDR3 contains 12 residues. Germline V lookup: CDR1 GTSNPN, CDR2 SVGIG (reference sequence). V was pared by 5 bases and J by 1 base, with 9 bases between. The CDR3 is CAWAQGSYEQYF. The CDR3 DNA follows: TGTGCCTGGGCTCAGGGGTCCTACGAGCAGTACTTC.

The chain combines TRBV6-1 with TRBJ2-4; 10 bases match TRBD1. Germline CDR1 and CDR2: MNHNS and SASEGT. Losses at the gene ends were 3 bases for V and 1 base for J; bases not matched to a gene: 3. The CDR3 runs to 16 residues. The CDR3 region has the DNA TGTGCCAGCAGTGACCCGGGACAGGGGGCCAAAAACATTCAGTACTTC. This codes for CASSDPGQGAKNIQYF.

The CDR3 is CASSVGQGTYGYTF. The CDR3 DNA reads as TGTGCCAGCAGCGTGGGACAGGGGACCTATGGCTACACCTTC. The chain couples TRBV9 to TRBJ1-2, with 10 bases matching TRBD1. The V gene end was trimmed by 2 bases and the J gene end by 4 bases; junction bases not matched to a gene: 2. This CDR3 is built from 14 residues. Germline values: CDR1 SGDLS, CDR2 YYNGEE.

This chain links TRBV15 with TRBJ1-4, with D maybe TRBD1 (5 bases). The CDR3 spans 13 residues. The ends were cut back, 1 base at V and 5 bases at J, with 5 bases in the middle. CDR1 is LNHNV, CDR2 YYDKDF, per germline (reference sequence). The CDR3 DNA follows: TGTGCCACCAGCAGAGGGGGGAATGAAAAACTGTTTTTT. Translating gives CATSRGGNEKLFF.

This chain joins TRBV30 and TRBJ2-1; no clear D. Germline V gene lookup returns CDR1 GTSNPN and CDR2 SVGIG (reference sequence). The CDR3 consists of 12 residues. Trimming cost V 3 bases and J 3 bases, with 6 bases left between them. CDR3 sequence reads: CAWRQSYNEQFF. Here the CDR3 DNA reads TGTGCCTGGAGGCAGAGCTACAATGAGCAGTTCTTC.

There are a few counts of this clone. The chain is built from TRBV7-8 and TRBJ2-7, with D unclear. The V gene's germline CDR1 is SGHVS and CDR2 FQNEAQ. Trimming removed 7 bases from V and 3 bases from J, with 16 bases in between. The CDR3 length is 14 residues. CDR3 nucleotide sequence: TGTGCCAGCACCCCCGCCGTTGACGTCTACGAGCAGTACTTC. This sequence encodes CASTPAVDVYEQYF.

The rearrangement joins TRBV4-2 to TRBJ1-1, with D unclear. Trimming pared 2 bases from V and 0 bases from J, leaving 10 bases between. This CDR3 is 15 amino acids long. Germline V CDR1 and CDR2: LGHNA, YNFKEQ. The CDR3 nucleotides are TGTGCCAGCAGCCAAAAGGACCCCCTGAACACTGAAGCTTTCTTT. Protein: CASSQKDPLNTEAFF.

This chain uses TRBV4-2 with TRBJ2-7, with D possibly being TRBD2 (5 bases). The CDR3 runs to 14 residues. Germline loops: CDR1 LGHNA, CDR2 YNFKEQ. Between the trimmed V and J ends, which lost 3 bases and 5 bases, there was a span of 14 bases. The DNA of the CDR3 is TGTGCCAGCAGCCATCAGCTCGGGCGGGACGAGCAGTACTTC. Translated: CASSHQLGRDEQYF.

The genes are TRBV11-2 and TRBJ2-5, with no clear D. This CDR3 is 13 amino acids long. V lost 3 bases and J lost 7, with 12 bases in between. CDR1 and CDR2 from the germline V gene are SGHAT and FQNNGV. The CDR3 loop is CASSFGIERTQYF. In nucleotides, the CDR3 is TGTGCCAGCAGCTTTGGGATTGAGCGGACCCAGTACTTC. The variable domain in full, completed from reference TRBV11-2 and TRBJ2-5, reads EAGVAQSPRYKIIEKRQSVAFWCNPISGHATLYWYQQILGQGPKLLIQFQNNGVVDDSQLPKDRFSAERLKGVDSTLKIQPAKLEDSAVYLCASSFGIERTQYFGPGTRLLVL.

The CDR3 nucleotides read TGTGCCAGCAGCTTTGACAGGGAACGGAGTGGCTACACCTTC. Protein: CASSFDRERSGYTF. The chain carries TRBV7-2 and TRBJ1-2; TRBD1 matches at 7 bases. This CDR3 has 14 residues. Unmatched junction bases numbered 8, after V lost 3 bases and J lost 7 bases. CDR1 SGHTA and CDR2 FQGNSA come from the germline V gene. Together with reference TRBV7-2 and TRBJ1-2, the CDR3 gives the full variable domain: GAGVSQSPSNKVTEKGKDVELRCDPISGHTALYWYRQSLGQGLEFLIYFQGNSAPDKSGLPSDRFSAERTGGSVSTLTIQRTQQEDSAVYLCASSFDRERSGYTFGSGTRLTVV.

The V gene is TRBV19, the J gene TRBJ2-7; 7 bases match TRBD1. The J segment lost 3 bases and the V segment lost 10 bases, leaving 9 bases of the junction unmatched. This CDR3 has 13 amino acids. Per germline, CDR1 LNHDA and CDR2 SQIVND (reference sequence). The CDR3 sequence: CATRGGLFYEQYF. Written as DNA, the CDR3 is TGTGCCACCCGAGGGGGCCTATTCTACGAGCAGTACTTC.

This chain links TRBV5-6 with TRBJ1-2, with D hard to call. Germline-derived CDR1 and CDR2 are SGHDT and YYEEEE. The CDR3 loop spans 14 amino acids. Trimming removed 0 bases at V and 2 bases at J, with 8 bases between. The CDR3 region has the DNA TGTGCCAGCAGCTTGGGGGAGGGAAACTATGGCTACACCTTC. Residues: CASSLGEGNYGYTF.

The chain carries TRBV27 and TRBJ2-7, with D uncertain. The CDR3 runs 12 residues. CDR1 is MNHEY, CDR2 SMNVEV, per germline (reference sequence). V lost 4 bases and J lost 0, with 4 bases in between. The CDR3, as DNA: TGTGCCAGCAGTTCCCTCTCCTACGAGCAGTACTTC. Encoded protein: CASSSLSYEQYF.

V usage is TRBV2 and J usage is TRBJ1-2, with a tentative D call TRBD1 (6 bases). Germline CDR1 reads SNHLY; CDR2 reads FYNNEI. The CDR3 is 12 residues long. V was clipped by 6 bases and J by 4 bases, with 9 bases between them. The CDR3 spells CASRDSSYGYTF. The CDR3 DNA reads TGTGCCAGCAGGGACAGTAGCTATGGCTACACCTTC. Based on the CDR3 plus reference TRBV2 and TRBJ1-2, the full variable domain is EPEVTQTPSHQVTQMGQEVILRCVPISNHLYFYWYRQILGQKVEFLVSFYNNEISEKSEIFDDQFSVERPDGSNFTLKIRSTKLEDSAMYFCASRDSSYGYTFGSGTRLTVV.

The CDR3 nucleotides are TGTGCCAGCAGTCGCCGACTAGCGGGATTGACAGATACGCAGTATTTT. Protein sequence: CASSRRLAGLTDTQYF. The chain couples TRBV7-2 to TRBJ2-3, with TRBD2 matching 11 bases. The CDR3 is 16 amino acids. V lost 6 bases to trimming and J lost 3 bases; unmatched junction nucleotides: 8. From germline, CDR1 is SGHTA and CDR2 FQGNSA. The entire variable domain, with the rest obtained from reference TRBV7-2 and TRBJ2-3, is as follows: GAGVSQSPSNKVTEKGKDVELRCDPISGHTALYWYRQSLGQGLEFLIYFQGNSAPDKSGLPSDRFSAERTGGSVSTLTIQRTQQEDSAVYLCASSRRLAGLTDTQYFGPGTRLTVL.

The chain joins TRBV25-1 to TRBJ1-5; D ambiguous. CDR1 and CDR2 from the germline V gene are MGHDK and SYGVNS. The CDR3 sequence is 16 residues long. V shed 1 base and J shed 7 bases, with 17 bases lying between them. CDR3 sequence (DNA): TGTGCCAGCAGTGAATTTTTCGGGGATCCGGGGCAGCCCCAGCATTTT. Translated: CASSEFFGDPGQPQHF.

The chain employs TRBV5-1 and TRBJ2-5; 10 nucleotides align to TRBD2. The germline V gene encodes CDR1 SGHRS and CDR2 YFSETQ. The junction had 3 bases not matched to a gene; V was cut back by 0 bases and J by 1 base. CDR3 size: 16 residues. The CDR3 reads CASSLELAGVQETQYF. Here the CDR3 DNA reads TGCGCCAGCAGCTTGGAGCTAGCGGGAGTCCAAGAGACCCAGTACTTC.

The J gene is TRBJ1-1, the V gene TRBV5-5; no clear D gene. The CDR3 consists of 12 residues. Trimming left V 2 bases short and J 3 bases short, with 5 bases between. Looked up from germline, CDR1 is SGHKS and CDR2 is YYEKEE (reference sequence). The CDR3 nucleotides are TGTGCCAGCAGCTTTCCGGACACTGAAGCTTTCTTT. Its protein is CASSFPDTEAFF.

Here the CDR3 reads CASSQDERWSGGYTF. The CDR3, as DNA: TGCGCCAGCAGCCAAGATGAACGATGGAGTGGTGGCTACACCTTC. The chain is built from TRBV4-1 and TRBJ1-2, with D unresolved. CDR1 MGHRA and CDR2 YSYEKL come from the germline V gene. V gave up 0 bases and J gave up 7 bases, with 15 bases separating them. The CDR3 covers 15 residues.

The chain joins TRBV7-2 to TRBJ2-5; D is unclear. V was clipped by 4 bases and J by 9 bases, with 9 bases between them. The V gene's germline CDR1 is SGHTA and CDR2 FQGNSA. This CDR3 comprises 11 residues. CDR3: CASSSLTAQYF. The CDR3 DNA follows: TGTGCCAGCAGCTCTCTGACCGCCCAGTACTTC.